These T cell receptor beta chains were read from a single sample in a study of cytomegalovirus exposure and HLA in healthy donors. Assay: immunoSEQ multiplex PCR; the TCRdb copy retains only in-frame clones and omits some. The sample includes about 130,000 clones, 75% to 85% of them seen just once. Specimen: PBMCs. These receptors all come from a man younger than 40 in good health and CMV-seronegative. CDR3s include the opening cysteine and the closing phenylalanine or tryptophan. A D gene is named only where the DNA matches it firmly. Clone size is given for some rows only: seen once, a few or many times, or a class if the clone is expanded.

v_gene	abundance	d_gene	j_gene	CDR3aa	CDR3nt
TRBV13	-	-	TRBJ1-1	CASSSDRDIEAFF	TGTGCCAGCAGCTCGGACAGAGACATTGAAGCTTTCTTT
TRBV7-6	-	-	TRBJ2-5	CASSLAGRETQYF	TGTGCCAGCAGCTTGGCAGGGAGGGAGACCCAGTACTTC
TRBV19	-	-	TRBJ1-5	CASSTRDFQPQHF	TGTGCCAGTAGTACGAGGGATTTTCAGCCCCAGCATTTT
TRBV5-8	-	-	TRBJ1-5	CASSPGLAGDQPQHF	TGTGCCAGCAGCCCTGGCCTTGCGGGGGATCAGCCCCAGCATTTT
TRBV10-3	once	TRBD2	TRBJ2-7	CAIRAGGSYEQYF	TGTGCCATCCGGGCGGGAGGTTCCTACGAGCAGTACTTC
TRBV30	-	TRBD2	TRBJ2-7	CAWIAGLVTEQYF	TGTGCCTGGATCGCGGGACTAGTGACCGAGCAGTACTTC
TRBV5-6	-	-	TRBJ2-2	CASSLVGSGITTGELFF	TGTGCCAGCAGCTTGGTCGGTAGCGGAATTACGACCGGGGAGCTGTTTTTT
TRBV4-1	-	TRBD2	TRBJ2-1	CASSQGMAGAFRPEQFF	TGCGCCAGCAGCCAAGGGATGGCGGGAGCATTTAGGCCTGAGCAGTTCTTC
TRBV4-3	-	TRBD1	TRBJ2-7	CASSQGQGSYEQYF	TGCGCCAGCAGCCAAGGACAGGGTAGCTACGAGCAGTACTTC
TRBV27	-	-	TRBJ2-7	CASSYSYEQYF	TGTGCCAGCAGCTATTCCTACGAGCAGTACTTC
TRBV28	-	TRBD1	TRBJ2-7	CASSAPDRVYEQYF	TGTGCCAGCAGCGCCCCGGACAGGGTCTACGAGCAGTACTTC
TRBV5-1	-	-	TRBJ1-2	CASSLDVSRYGYIF	TGCGCCAGCAGCTTGGATGTTAGCCGCTATGGCTACATCTTC
TRBV30	-	-	TRBJ2-5	CAWSVRERETQYF	TGTGCCTGGAGTGTACGTGAGAGGGAGACCCAGTACTTC
TRBV27	-	TRBD1	TRBJ2-1	CASSAGTGAGNEQFF	TGTGCCAGCAGCGCCGGGACAGGGGCCGGGAATGAGCAGTTCTTC
TRBV6-5	-	-	TRBJ2-2	CASGVIAGELFF	TGTGCCAGCGGAGTGATAGCCGGGGAGCTGTTTTTT
TRBV19	-	TRBD2	TRBJ2-7	CATKPGGGYEQYF	TGTGCCACCAAACCCGGGGGGGGTTACGAGCAGTACTTC
TRBV10-1	-	TRBD2	TRBJ2-7	CASSGTSGSSYEQYF	TGCGCCAGCAGCGGGACTAGCGGGTCCTCCTACGAGCAGTACTTC
TRBV28	-	TRBD2	TRBJ2-1	CASSLSSLAGMNNEQFF	TGTGCCAGCAGTTTATCCTCCCTAGCGGGGATGAACAATGAGCAGTTCTTC
TRBV9	-	TRBD2	TRBJ2-7	CASSVVAGGPSEQYF	TGTGCCAGCAGCGTTGTGGCGGGAGGGCCCAGCGAGCAGTACTTC
TRBV27	few	TRBD1	TRBJ2-7	CATATGVHEQYF	TGTGCCACCGCCACAGGGGTCCACGAGCAGTACTTC
TRBV9	-	TRBD2	TRBJ2-2	CASSPPLAGATGELFF	TGTGCCAGCAGCCCCCCCCTAGCGGGAGCAACCGGGGAGCTGTTTTTT
TRBV6-1	-	TRBD2	TRBJ2-1	CASSEDAGAGSDEQFF	TGTGCCAGCAGTGAAGATGCGGGAGCAGGGTCTGATGAGCAGTTCTTC
TRBV29-1	-	TRBD1	TRBJ2-7	CSVEVTGGREVEQYF	TGCAGCGTTGAAGTGACAGGGGGCCGAGAAGTTGAGCAGTACTTC
TRBV19	-	TRBD1	TRBJ2-7	CASSLGQGRAYEQYF	TGTGCCAGTAGTCTCGGACAGGGGAGGGCCTACGAGCAGTACTTC
TRBV15	-	-	TRBJ2-3	CATSRGGGTDTQYF	TGTGCCACCAGCAGAGGCGGGGGCACAGATACGCAGTATTTT
TRBV29-1	-	-	TRBJ1-4	CSVDDGGEKLFF	TGCAGCGTTGATGACGGGGGTGAAAAACTGTTTTTT
TRBV6-1	-	TRBD1	TRBJ1-2	CASSPDRGSDGYPF	TGTGCCAGCAGTCCGGACAGGGGGTCGGATGGCTACCCCTTC
TRBV7-9	-	TRBD1	TRBJ1-3	CASSLTGAEIGLSGNTIYF	TGTGCCAGCAGCTTAACAGGGGCCGAGATCGGCCTCTCTGGAAACACCATATATTTT
TRBV7-9	-	TRBD1	TRBJ2-7	CASSSETGTGGREQYF	TGTGCCAGCAGCTCCGAAACCGGGACAGGGGGCCGCGAGCAGTACTTC
TRBV5-6	-	-	TRBJ2-5	CASSLRETQYF	TGTGCCAGCAGCTTGCGAGAGACCCAGTACTTC
TRBV27	-	TRBD2	TRBJ2-7	CASSPPGTSGNYEQYF	TGTGCCAGCAGTCCACCTGGGACTAGCGGGAACTACGAGCAGTACTTC
TRBV19	-	TRBD1	TRBJ2-7	CASSEDRGIYEQYF	TGTGCCAGTAGTGAGGACAGGGGGATCTACGAGCAGTACTTC
TRBV5-6	-	TRBD1	TRBJ2-7	CASSPTGVYEQYF	TGTGCCAGCAGCCCCACAGGGGTCTACGAGCAGTACTTC
TRBV10-2	once	-	TRBJ2-7	CASSVGLTTYEQYF	TGCGCCAGCAGTGTAGGTCTGACTACCTACGAGCAGTACTTC
TRBV27	-	-	TRBJ1-1	CASRLRQKNTEAFF	TGTGCCAGCAGGCTCCGACAGAAGAACACTGAAGCTTTCTTT
TRBV13	-	-	TRBJ2-3	CASSPYFLSDTQYF	TGTGCCAGCAGTCCTTATTTTCTGTCAGATACGCAGTATTTT
TRBV4-1	-	-	TRBJ2-7	CASSQGPGSSSYEQYF	TGCGCCAGCAGCCAAGGCCCAGGGTCCAGCTCCTACGAGCAGTACTTC
TRBV6-1	-	TRBD2	TRBJ2-7	CASNPSGSGEQYF	TGTGCCAGCAATCCTAGCGGGAGTGGGGAGCAGTACTTC
TRBV7-8	-	-	TRBJ1-4	CASSSYSLNEKLFF	TGTGCCAGCAGCTCTTACAGTTTAAATGAAAAACTGTTTTTT